The clone carrying this T cell receptor (beta chain) was detected many times. What it binds is unknown. As for time point: sample taken at primary tumor resection. Tumor, nontumor lung or frozen PBMC supplied whole RNA that was sequenced unsorted. The entry originates in a study of spatial heterogeneity in lung cancer. Germline V gene sequence: CDR1 SGHTA, CDR2 FQGTGA. The CDR3 is 18 residues long. J was trimmed by 1 base and V by 5 bases; bases with no gene match: 7. Every TCR cDNA molecule bore a unique molecular identifier. TCRdb re-derived calls from the 5' RACE reads in MiXCR, one entry per CDR3 protein. The sample consists of around 63,000 distinct CDR3 sequences, approximately 8.9% of them appearing once. General study points: Follow-up blood showed ubiquitous expanded tumor TCRs less than blood at resection did.

The receptor was derived from a female donor with early-stage non-small cell lung cancer. The rearrangement uses TRBV7-3 and TRBJ2-4; TRBD2 aligns across 14 bases. This specimen was PBMCs, taken at surgery. The CDR3 sequence is CASSPGLAGGLAKNIQYF. The CDR3 DNA reads TGTGCCAGCAGCCCCGGACTAGCGGGGGGCTTGGCCAAAAACATTCAGTACTTC.